The TCR beta chain under discussion was sequenced for a study of glioma-infiltrating T cells after dendritic cell vaccination. On the study more broadly: At biweekly intervals, patients got three intradermal dendritic cell vaccine injections. Findings and limits, study-wide: Only a small number of patients had complete blood and tumor samples.

The primer mix had 60 V beta and 13 J beta primers. The data were produced by immunoSEQ multiplex PCR, yet TCRdb's version contains in-frame clones alone and is incomplete. The data contain about 73,000 clones, around 79% of them singletons. PBMC were collected before vaccination, two weeks after the third vaccination, and at progression. A note on this clone: Its antigen is not identified.

Trimming shortened V by 2 bases and J by 4 bases, and 11 bases separated the two germline ends. CDR1 and CDR2 from the germline V gene are KGHSH and LQKENI. The CDR3 runs 14 residues. The chain combines TRBV18 with TRBJ1-2; tentative D call: TRBD1 (5 bases). The material was blood, obtained before dendritic cell vaccination. The TCR comes from a human donor with glioblastoma. The CDR3 DNA follows: TGTGCCAGCTCACCAGAGACAGACGGCTATGGCTACACCTTC. It is translated as CASSPETDGYGYTF.